This T cell receptor (beta chain) was observed in a study of breast tumors, draining lymph nodes, adjacent tissues. There are many counts of this clonotype. TCRdb called the multiplex PCR reads again in MiXCR, with one record for every CDR3 protein. The table lists around 250,000 distinct CDR3 sequences, under 40% of them singletons. Samples came from axillary lymph nodes draining the breast cancer. There are 15 residues in the CDR3. The junction had 8 bases not matched to a gene; V was cut back by 6 bases and J by 8 bases. Per germline, CDR1 SGHRS and CDR2 YFSETQ. The chain couples TRBV5-1 to TRBJ1-6, with 10 bases matching TRBD1. The receptor comes from a female donor with breast cancer. Some clones in this sample may be carry-over from other donors' samples. The sequenced sample was axillary lymph node tissue. The CDR3 bases are TGCGCCAGCACCCTATCGACAGGGGGCGATTCACCCCTCCACTTT. Translated, it gives CASTLSTGGDSPLHF.